The 3 T cell receptor beta chains below all came from one sample that was sequenced in a study of post-analysis software for immune sequencing data. Unique molecular identifiers tagged the TCR beta cDNA libraries. TCRdb independently ran MiXCR on the PCR reads; one entry per CDR3 protein. The data show 650,000 to 850,000 distinct CDR3 sequences, with approximately 57% seen just once and about 4.5% held by the top ten. These receptors' antigens are unknown. Findings and limits, study-wide: Controls showed lower frequencies than patients for a handful of TRBV segments, and TRBV5-6, TRBV5-1 and TRBV20-1 were among these.

The sample comprised blood. These TCRs come from a girl aged 5-17 years with multiple sclerosis.

This chain uses TRBV29-1 with TRBJ2-1; no clear D. CDR3 length: 13 residues. Germline V gene sequence: CDR1 SQVTM, CDR2 ANQGSEA. V was trimmed by 3 bases and J by 2 bases, leaving 8 bases between them. CDR3 protein: CSVERPTYNEQFF. As DNA, the CDR3 is TGCAGCGTTGAGCGGCCGACCTACAATGAGCAGTTCTTC.

The V gene is TRBV6-4, the J gene TRBJ2-3; D perhaps matches TRBD1 (6 bases). The germline V gene encodes CDR1 MRHNA and CDR2 SNTAGT. Deletions cut 3 bases from V and 1 base from J, with 11 bases between. The CDR3 extends over 15 amino acids. The DNA of the CDR3 is TGTGCCAGCAGTGAAGGGGCAGGGGGCACAGATACGCAGTATTTT. Amino acid sequence: CASSEGAGGTDTQYF.

The rearrangement uses TRBV15 and TRBJ2-4; 15 bases match TRBD2. V dropped 6 bases and J dropped 13; count of bases not matched to a gene: 13. Germline assignment: CDR1 LNHNV and CDR2 YYDKDF (reference sequence). This CDR3 spans 16 amino acids. CDR3 nucleotides: TGTGCCACCAGACCCGGGACTAGCGGGAGGACTTCGGTGCAGTACTTC. This translates into CATRPGTSGRTSVQYF.